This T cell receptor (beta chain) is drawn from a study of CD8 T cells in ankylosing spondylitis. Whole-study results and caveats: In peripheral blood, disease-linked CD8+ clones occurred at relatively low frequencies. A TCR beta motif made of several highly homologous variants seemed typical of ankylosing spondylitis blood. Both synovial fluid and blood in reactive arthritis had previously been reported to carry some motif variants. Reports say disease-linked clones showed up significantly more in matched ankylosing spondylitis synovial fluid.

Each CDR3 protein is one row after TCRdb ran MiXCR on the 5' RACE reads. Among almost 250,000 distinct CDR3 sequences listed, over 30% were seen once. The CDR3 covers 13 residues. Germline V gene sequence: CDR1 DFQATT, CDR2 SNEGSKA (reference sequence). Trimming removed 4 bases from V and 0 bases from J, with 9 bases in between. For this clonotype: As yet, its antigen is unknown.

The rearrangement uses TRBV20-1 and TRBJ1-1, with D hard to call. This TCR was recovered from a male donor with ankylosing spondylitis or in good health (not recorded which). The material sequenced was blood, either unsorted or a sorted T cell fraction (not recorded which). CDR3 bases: TGCAGTGCTAAAGACACAATGAACACTGAAGCTTTCTTT. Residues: CSAKDTMNTEAFF.